This T cell receptor (beta chain) was captured by sequencing in a study of T cells in Graves' hyperthyroidism and ophthalmopathy. Study-wide results and limits: For ophthalmopathy, model prediction preceded onset by a median around 7 months. Most clonotypes expanded in the thyroid (above 0.001) were also present in blood. A 13 V-J signature model discriminated ophthalmopathy versus stable hyperthyroidism.

Patients with uncontrolled infections, other autoimmune diseases, pregnancy or lactation were excluded. The source material, RNA transcripts, was used to amplify TCR beta CDR3 regions. An initial round of RT-PCR targeting the TCR CDR3 relied on the HTBI primer set. TCRdb reanalysed the multiplex PCR reads using MiXCR and keeps one entry per CDR3 protein. Of about 350,000 distinct CDR3 sequences in the sample, 15% to 20% were seen once. This clonotype has at least ten counts. No antigen is known for it. The CDR3 loop spans 18 amino acids. Germline CDR1 and CDR2: SGHRS and YFSETQ. Between the trimmed V and J ends, which lost 0 bases and 0 bases, there was a span of 13 bases.

This chain uses TRBV5-1 with TRBJ2-6, with D unclear. The sequencing input was blood. The receptor was derived from a woman aged 40-49 years with Graves' ophthalmopathy. The CDR3 coding sequence is TGCGCCAGCAGCTTGGCGGTACAGTACAGCTCTGGGGCCAACGTCCTGACTTTC. Translated, it gives CASSLAVQYSSGANVLTF.